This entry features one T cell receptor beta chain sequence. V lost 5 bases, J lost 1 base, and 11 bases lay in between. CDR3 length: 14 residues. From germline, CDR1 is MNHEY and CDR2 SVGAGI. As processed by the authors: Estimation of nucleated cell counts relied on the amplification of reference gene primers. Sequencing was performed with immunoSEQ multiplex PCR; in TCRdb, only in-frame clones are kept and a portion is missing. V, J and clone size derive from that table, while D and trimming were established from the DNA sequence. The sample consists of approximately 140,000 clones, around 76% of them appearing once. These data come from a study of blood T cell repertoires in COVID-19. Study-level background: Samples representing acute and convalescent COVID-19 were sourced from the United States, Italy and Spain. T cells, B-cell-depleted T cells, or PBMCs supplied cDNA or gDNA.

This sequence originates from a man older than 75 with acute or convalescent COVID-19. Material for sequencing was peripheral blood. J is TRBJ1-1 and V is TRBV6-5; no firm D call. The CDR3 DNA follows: TGTGCCAGCAGTAGAACAAGTTGGAACACTGAAGCTTTCTTT. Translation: CASSRTSWNTEAFF.